What follows are 26 T cell receptor beta chains derived from one specimen sequenced in a study of PD-1 blockade in classical Hodgkin lymphoma. Each patient's relapse followed autologous stem cell transplantation, and brentuximab vedotin exposure varied. Magnetic negative selection of thawed PBMCs was the method by which CD4+ T cells were purified. Only in-frame clones appear in the TCRdb table, and some are missing; sequencing was by immunoSEQ multiplex PCR. The repertoire includes fewer than 15,000 clones, roughly 90% of them detected once, and roughly 0.46% sits in the top ten. Sequenced material: CD4+ T cells from blood, taken at baseline. Receptors originate from a human donor with classical Hodgkin lymphoma.

This clone appeared once. The CDR3 protein is CASSLGEHYGYTF. CDR3 DNA: TGTGCCAGCAGCTTGGGCGAGCACTATGGCTACACCTTC. The V call is TRBV7-8, the J call TRBJ1-2, with D unclear. The CDR3 spans 13 residues. The V end was cut by 3 bases, the J end by 3 bases, with 8 bases between. Germline values: CDR1 SGHVS, CDR2 FQNEAQ. The full variable domain, in which reference TRBV7-8 and TRBJ1-2 provide the parts outside the CDR3, is GAGVSQSPRYKVAKRGQDVALRCDPISGHVSLFWYQQALGQGPEFLTYFQNEAQLDKSGLPSDRFFAERPEGSVSTLKIQRTQQEDSAVYLCASSLGEHYGYTFGSGTRLTVV.

This chain connects TRBV5-1 to TRBJ2-1; D is possibly TRBD2 (6 bases). Trimming pared 7 bases from V and 0 bases from J, leaving 17 bases between. Germline lookup yields CDR1 SGHRS and CDR2 YFSETQ. CDR3 size: 16 residues. CDR3 sequence: CASRERVPSSYNEQFF. In DNA, the CDR3 is TGCGCCAGCCGGGAGCGCGTGCCCAGCTCCTACAATGAGCAGTTCTTC. The whole variable domain, remainder taken from reference TRBV5-1 and TRBJ2-1, is KAGVTQTPRYLIKTRGQQVTLSCSPISGHRSVSWYQQTPGQGLQFLFEYFSETQRNKGNFPGRFSGRQFSNSRSEMNVSTLELGDSALYLCASRERVPSSYNEQFFGPGTRLTVL.

The chain links TRBV5-6 to TRBJ2-1, with no clear D. The V end was cut by 5 bases, the J end by 4 bases, with 13 bases between. This CDR3 is 14 amino acids long. CDR1 is SGHDT, CDR2 YYEEEE, per germline. The DNA for the CDR3 is TGTGCCAGCAGATCCCAGGCCAAATACAATGAGCAGTTCTTC. Residues: CASRSQAKYNEQFF. Drawing the rest from reference TRBV5-6 and TRBJ2-1, the complete variable domain is DAGVTQSPTHLIKTRGQQVTLRCSPKSGHDTVSWYQQALGQGPQFIFQYYEEEERQRGNFPDRFSGHQFPNYSSELNVNALLLGDSALYLCASRSQAKYNEQFFGPGTRLTVL.

The V call is TRBV11-2, the J call TRBJ2-1; possibly TRBD1 or TRBD2 for D (5 bases each). CDR3 length: 15 amino acids. Trimming removed 4 bases at V and 3 bases at J, with 13 bases between. Looked up from germline, CDR1 is SGHAT and CDR2 is FQNNGV. Here the CDR3 reads CASSSDRGHYNEQFF. The DNA of the CDR3 is TGTGCCAGCAGCTCAGATCGGGGCCACTACAATGAGCAGTTCTTC.

This chain links TRBV9 with TRBJ2-3, with 7 nucleotides matching TRBD2. The ends lost 3 bases at V and 2 bases at J; junction bases unmatched: 9. Germline V CDR1 and CDR2: SGDLS, YYNGEE. The CDR3 is 16 amino acids. The CDR3 loop reads CASSALPSGITDTQYF. The CDR3 DNA reads as TGTGCCAGCAGCGCCCTCCCTAGCGGTATCACAGATACGCAGTATTTT.

V gene TRBV28 combines with J gene TRBJ2-7; 10 bases match TRBD1. Germline lookup yields CDR1 MDHEN and CDR2 SYDVKM. CDR3 length: 16 residues. Trimming took 8 bases from V and 4 from J; bases not matched to a gene: 14. CDR3 sequence (DNA): TGTGCCAGCGCCCCACCATTTGGACAGGGGGGGTACGAGCAGTACTTC. Translation: CASAPPFGQGGYEQYF.

The chain recombines TRBV4-1 with TRBJ1-2; 10 bases are a match to TRBD1. Losses at the gene ends were 8 bases for V and 6 bases for J; bases not matched to a gene: 9. Germline CDR1 and CDR2: MGHRA and YSYEKL. There are 14 residues in the CDR3. CDR3 protein: CASRPPGTGDGYTF. In DNA, the CDR3 is TGCGCCAGCCGTCCCCCGGGGACAGGGGATGGCTACACCTTC.

This chain joins TRBV2 and TRBJ2-6, with D perhaps matching TRBD1 or TRBD2 (5 bases each). Germline lookup yields CDR1 SNHLY and CDR2 FYNNEI. V was clipped by 3 bases and J by 0 bases, with 9 bases between them. The CDR3 has 16 amino acids. CDR3 sequence reads: CASSERGFSGANVLTF. Written as DNA, the CDR3 is TGTGCCAGCAGTGAGAGGGGCTTCTCTGGGGCCAACGTCCTGACTTTC.

The count of this clone is one. V usage is TRBV11-2 and J usage is TRBJ2-5, with 8 bases identical to TRBD2. Trimming cost V 2 bases and J 5 bases; bases outside gene matches: 19. The V gene's germline CDR1 is SGHAT and CDR2 FQNNGV. This CDR3 spans 19 amino acids. The CDR3 nucleotides are TGTGCCAGCAGCTTATCGTGGGTAGGGCTAGCGGGCTCTCGGGAGACCCAGTACTTC. As protein: CASSLSWVGLAGSRETQYF.

V usage is TRBV5-4 and J usage is TRBJ2-5, with 8 nucleotides matching TRBD1. CDR1 SGHNT and CDR2 YYREEE come from the germline V gene (reference sequence). This CDR3 has 13 amino acids. V lost 4 bases and J lost 3; bases outside the gene matches: 2. The CDR3 nucleotides are TGTGCCAGCAGCCCGACAGGGGAAGAGACCCAGTACTTC. Amino acids: CASSPTGEETQYF.

With respect to this clone: One end of the junction is discordant with germline, which a read error may explain. The V and J genes are TRBV6-6 and TRBJ2-5, with D perhaps TRBD2 (6 bases). Germline V gene sequence: CDR1 MNHNY, CDR2 SVGAGI (reference sequence). The CDR3 is made up of 13 amino acids. The CDR3 reads CASSYSGLGLSHF. CDR3 sequence (DNA): TGTGCCAGCAGTTACTCGGGTCTAGGACTAAGCCACTTC.

This sequence joins TRBV6-4 and TRBJ2-5; 16 bases line up with TRBD2. TRBJ2-7 explains the end of the DNA better; the J call may be wrong. CDR3 length: 16 residues. Germline lookup yields CDR1 MRHNA and CDR2 SNTAGT. CDR3 protein: CASRTGTSGRAYEQYF. In nucleotides, the CDR3 is TGTGCCAGCCGTACCGGGACTAGCGGGAGGGCCTACGAGCAGTACTTC.

V gene TRBV9 combines with J gene TRBJ2-3; the match to TRBD2 covers 7 bases. Germline trimming cut 3 bases from V and 2 bases from J; bases unmatched to any gene: 6. CDR1 SGDLS and CDR2 YYNGEE come from the germline V gene. The CDR3 extends over 15 amino acids. This chain's CDR3 is CASSAGGLDTDTQYF. The CDR3 DNA sequence: TGTGCCAGCAGCGCGGGGGGACTCGACACAGATACGCAGTATTTT. The entire variable domain, with the rest obtained from reference TRBV9 and TRBJ2-3, is as follows: DSGVTQTPKHLITATGQRVTLRCSPRSGDLSVYWYQQSLDQGLQFLIQYYNGEERAKGNILERFSAQQFPDLHSELNLSSLELGDSALYFCASSAGGLDTDTQYFGPGTRLTVL.

CDR3 loop: CAISEGRSSYNSPLHF. CDR3 bases: TGTGCCATCAGTGAGGGCAGGAGCTCCTATAATTCACCCCTCCACTTT. The chain recombines TRBV10-3 with TRBJ1-6; D uncertain. The CDR3 extends over 16 amino acids. The germline V gene has CDR1 ENHRY and CDR2 SYGVKD. V lost 2 bases and J 0 bases, leaving 8 bases between the germline ends.

V usage is TRBV27 and J usage is TRBJ2-3; D gene ambiguous. V gave up 4 bases and J gave up 0 bases, with 11 bases separating them. The V gene's germline CDR1 is MNHEY and CDR2 SMNVEV (reference sequence). The CDR3 is 15 amino acids. The CDR3 bases are TGTGCCAGCAGTTATTCGTTTTCTAGCACAGATACGCAGTATTTT. It codes for CASSYSFSSTDTQYF.

V and J are TRBV19 and TRBJ1-2, with D possibly being TRBD1 (5 bases). CDR1 LNHDA and CDR2 SQIVND come from the germline V gene (reference sequence). The CDR3 spans 16 residues. Trimming left V 2 bases short and J 4 bases short, with 17 bases between. CDR3 nucleotide sequence: TGTGCCAGTAGTATACTCGGGACGGAAATTCGCTATGGCTACACCTTC. This gives the protein CASSILGTEIRYGYTF.

V and J are TRBV20-1 and TRBJ1-5, with D possibly TRBD1 on 5 matching bases. Germline values: CDR1 DFQATT, CDR2 SNEGSKA (reference sequence). There are 11 residues in the CDR3. Deletions cut 5 bases from V and 6 bases from J, with 8 bases between. CDR3 in amino acids: CSALGGQPQHF. CDR3 in DNA: TGCAGTGCTCTTGGGGGTCAGCCCCAGCATTTT.

The V and J genes are TRBV18 and TRBJ1-3; 9 bases align to TRBD1. Trimming at V came to 3 bases and at J to 0 bases, leaving 12 bases not matched to a gene. The CDR3 is 19 amino acids. The germline V gene has CDR1 KGHSH and CDR2 LQKENI. The CDR3 loop is CASSPVTGTGTISGNTIYF. The CDR3 nucleotides read TGTGCCAGCTCACCGGTAACCGGGACAGGGACGATCTCTGGAAACACCATATATTTT.

CDR3 bases: TGTGCCAGCAGTTTTAATGTCTATGGCTACACCTTC. It yields the protein CASSFNVYGYTF. The rearrangement joins TRBV28 to TRBJ1-2, with D unclear. CDR3 length: 12 amino acids. V gave up 3 bases and J gave up 4 bases, with 6 bases separating them. In germline, CDR1 is MDHEN, CDR2 SYDVKM.

The J gene is TRBJ2-2, the V gene TRBV2; 9 bases are a match to TRBD1. The CDR3 totals 16 residues. The V and J ends lost 8 bases and 5 bases, in that order; junction bases with no gene match: 12. CDR1 and CDR2 (germline): SNHLY, FYNNEI. CDR3 sequence: CASGMTGGIWTGELFF. The CDR3 region has the DNA TGTGCCAGCGGGATGACAGGGGGTATCTGGACCGGGGAGCTGTTTTTT.

CDR3 region: CASSLRTGNGYTF. CDR3 sequence (DNA): TGTGCCAGCAGTTTACGGACAGGGAATGGCTACACCTTC. The chain uses TRBV27 and TRBJ1-2; 8 bases map to TRBD1. Germline CDR1 and CDR2: MNHEY and SMNVEV (reference sequence). V dropped 2 bases and J dropped 6; count of bases not matched to a gene: 2. The CDR3 is made up of 13 amino acids.

This chain uses TRBV19 with TRBJ2-2; 10 bases fit TRBD2. The V and J ends lost 5 bases and 4 bases, in that order; junction bases with no gene match: 7. Germline V gene sequence: CDR1 LNHDA, CDR2 SQIVND (reference sequence). The CDR3 extends over 16 amino acids. The DNA for the CDR3 is TGTGCCAGTAGTGTCCTAGCGGGGGCCTTCACCGGGGAGCTGTTTTTT. As protein: CASSVLAGAFTGELFF.

The rearrangement uses TRBV2 and TRBJ2-4; 7 bases are shared with TRBD2. V was clipped by 9 bases and J by 0 bases; unmatched bases: 8. This CDR3 has 15 amino acids. Germline V gene sequence: CDR1 SNHLY, CDR2 FYNNEI. DNA for the CDR3: TGTGCCAGTCAGACTAGCCTGCTAGCCAAAAACATTCAGTACTTC. This codes for CASQTSLLAKNIQYF.

This clone was detected once. The rearrangement links TRBV11-2 to TRBJ2-1; 9 bases match TRBD2. Germline V CDR1 and CDR2: SGHAT, FQNNGV. The CDR3 is 15 residues long. V gave up 5 bases and J gave up 6 bases; unmatched junction bases: 8. Here the CDR3 DNA reads TGTGCCAGCAGCCCCGGGACTAGCTCGGTCAATGAGCAGTTCTTC. This sequence encodes CASSPGTSSVNEQFF. Combining the CDR3 with reference TRBV11-2 and TRBJ2-1 gives the whole variable domain EAGVAQSPRYKIIEKRQSVAFWCNPISGHATLYWYQQILGQGPKLLIQFQNNGVVDDSQLPKDRFSAERLKGVDSTLKIQPAKLEDSAVYLCASSPGTSSVNEQFFGPGTRLTVL.

The chain recombines TRBV5-1 with TRBJ2-7; 10 positions match TRBD2. Losses at the gene ends were 5 bases for V and 3 bases for J; bases not matched to a gene: 8. CDR1 and CDR2 (germline): SGHRS, YFSETQ. The CDR3 loop spans 15 amino acids. Here the CDR3 reads CASRVLAGDVYEQYF. The CDR3 DNA sequence: TGCGCCAGCAGGGTCCTAGCGGGGGACGTCTACGAGCAGTACTTC.

J is TRBJ2-5 and V is TRBV7-8; D gene uncertain. Judging by the DNA end, TRBJ2-7 fits better; the J call may be wrong. This CDR3 comprises 12 residues. The germline V gene encodes CDR1 SGHVS and CDR2 FQNEAQ. DNA of the CDR3: TGTGCCAGCAGCTTAGCGGTTTACGAGCAGTACTTC. Its protein product is CASSLAVYEQYF.